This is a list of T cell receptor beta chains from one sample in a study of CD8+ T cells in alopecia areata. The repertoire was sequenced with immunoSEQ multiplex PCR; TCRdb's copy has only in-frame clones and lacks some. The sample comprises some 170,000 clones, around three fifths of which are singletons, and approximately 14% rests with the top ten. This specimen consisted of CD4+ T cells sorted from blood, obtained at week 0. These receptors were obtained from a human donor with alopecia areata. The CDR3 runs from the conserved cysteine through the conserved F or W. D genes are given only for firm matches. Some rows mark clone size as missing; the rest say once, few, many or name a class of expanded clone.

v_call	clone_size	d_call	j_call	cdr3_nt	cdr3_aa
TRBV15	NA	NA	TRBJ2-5	TGTGCCACCAGGGAACGGGAGACCCAGTACTTC	CATRERETQYF
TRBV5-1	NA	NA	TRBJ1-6	TGCGCCAGCAGTCAGGGGAGAGATTCACCCCTCCACTTT	CASSQGRDSPLHF
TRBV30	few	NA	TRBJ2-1	TGTGCCTGGAGTGTAAGGGGGGCTGGTGAGCAGTTCTTC	CAWSVRGAGEQFF
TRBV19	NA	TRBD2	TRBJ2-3	TGTGCCAGTGGACTAGCGGGCCTCACAGATACGCAGTATTTT	CASGLAGLTDTQYF
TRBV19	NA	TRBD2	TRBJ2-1	TGTGCCAGTAGTGAAAGCGGGGGGGCTCAGTTCTTC	CASSESGGAQFF
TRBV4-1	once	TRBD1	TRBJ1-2	TGCGCCAGCAGCCAAGTCCCGCCGACAGGGCATGTAGGAGGCTACACCTTC	CASSQVPPTGHVGGYTF
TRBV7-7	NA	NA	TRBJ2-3	TGTGCTAGCAGCCCCGGGAGGGCAGGGGGCGTATGGGATACGCAGTATTTT	CASSPGRAGGVWDTQYF
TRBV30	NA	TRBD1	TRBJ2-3	TGTGCCTGGAGCCGGGACAGGGGATCCGATACGCAGTATTTT	CAWSRDRGSDTQYF
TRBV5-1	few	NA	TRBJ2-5	TGCGCCAGCAGCCCTCACACCCGGGAGACCCAGTACTTC	CASSPHTRETQYF
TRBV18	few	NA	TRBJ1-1	TGTGCCAGCTCACCCCCGGCAGGGGTGGTCACTGAAGCTTTCTTT	CASSPPAGVVTEAFF
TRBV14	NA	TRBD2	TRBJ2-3	TGTGCCAGCAGCCATAGGACTAGCGGCCCAGATACGCAGTATTTT	CASSHRTSGPDTQYF
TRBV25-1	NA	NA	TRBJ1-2	TGTGCCAGCAGTGAAGGGGGGCACTACGGCTACACCTTC	CASSEGGHYGYTF
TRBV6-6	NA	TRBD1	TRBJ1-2	TGTGCCAGCAGAGACGGGACAGGGAATGGCTACACCTTC	CASRDGTGNGYTF
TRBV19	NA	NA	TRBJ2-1	TGTGCCAGTAGTATAGCGGGGTCCTACAATGAGCAGTTCTTC	CASSIAGSYNEQFF
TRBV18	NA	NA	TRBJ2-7	TGTGCCAGCTCAACACGGGGAGAAGGGGAGCAGTACTTC	CASSTRGEGEQYF
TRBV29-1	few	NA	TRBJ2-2	TGCAGCGCGGGCATCAACACCGGGGAGCTGTTTTTT	CSAGINTGELFF
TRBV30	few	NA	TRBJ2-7	TGTGCCTGGAGCGGACAGTCCTACTACGAGCAGTACTTC	CAWSGQSYYEQYF
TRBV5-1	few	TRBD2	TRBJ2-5	TGCGCCAGCAGCTTGGTATTAGCGGGGGGAGAGACCCAGTACTTC	CASSLVLAGGETQYF
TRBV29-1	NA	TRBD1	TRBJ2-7	TGCAGCGTGGGGAGGACAGGGGGGCAGTACTTC	CSVGRTGGQYF
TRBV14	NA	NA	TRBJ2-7	TGTGCCAGCAGCCAGGGGCGTTCAAGCTCCTACGAGCAGTACTTC	CASSQGRSSSYEQYF
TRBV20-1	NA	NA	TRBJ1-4	TGCAGTGCTAGAGAGGGGATAAAACTGTTTTTT	CSAREGIKLFF
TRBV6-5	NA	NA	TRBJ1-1	TGTGCCAGCAGTCCGACAGGGAACACTGAAGCTTTCTTT	CASSPTGNTEAFF
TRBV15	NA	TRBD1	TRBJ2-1	TGTGCCACCAGCAGAATACAGGGGGCCTACAATGAGCAGTTCTTC	CATSRIQGAYNEQFF
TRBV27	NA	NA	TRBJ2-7	TGTGCCAGCAGTTTATCGATCGGGGCTTCTTACGAGCAGTACTTC	CASSLSIGASYEQYF